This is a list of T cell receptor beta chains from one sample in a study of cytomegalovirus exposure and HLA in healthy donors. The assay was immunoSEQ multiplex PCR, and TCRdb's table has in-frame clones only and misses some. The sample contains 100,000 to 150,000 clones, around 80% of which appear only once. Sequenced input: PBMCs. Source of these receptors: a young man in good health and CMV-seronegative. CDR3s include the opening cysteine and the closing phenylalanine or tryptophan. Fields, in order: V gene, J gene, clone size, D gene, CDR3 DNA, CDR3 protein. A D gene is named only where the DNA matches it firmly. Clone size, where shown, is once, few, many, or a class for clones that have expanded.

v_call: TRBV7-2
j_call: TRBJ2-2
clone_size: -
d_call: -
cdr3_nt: TGTGCCAGCAGCTTGAGTAGGGGGTACACCGGGGAGCTGTTTTTT
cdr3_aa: CASSLSRGYTGELFF

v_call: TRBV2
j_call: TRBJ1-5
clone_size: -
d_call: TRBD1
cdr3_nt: TGTGCCAGCAGTGAGAGGACAGGGGCGCAGCCCCAGCATTTT
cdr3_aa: CASSERTGAQPQHF

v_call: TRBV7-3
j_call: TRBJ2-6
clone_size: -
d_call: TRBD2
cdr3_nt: TGTGCCAGCAGTCAAAGCGGGAGGGTGTCTGGGGCCAACGTCCTGACTTTC
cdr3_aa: CASSQSGRVSGANVLTF

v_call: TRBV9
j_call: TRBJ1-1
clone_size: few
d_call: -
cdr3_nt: TGTGCCAGCAGCCGAGGGGGACTGAACACTGAAGCTTTCTTT
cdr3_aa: CASSRGGLNTEAFF

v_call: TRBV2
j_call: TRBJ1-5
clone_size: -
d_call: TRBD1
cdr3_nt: TGTGCCAGCAGAGACTCAACCGGGACAGGGTTTCAGCCCCAGCATTTT
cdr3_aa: CASRDSTGTGFQPQHF

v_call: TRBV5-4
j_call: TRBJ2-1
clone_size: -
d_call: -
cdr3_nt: TGTGCCAGCAGCTTGGGTGACTGGAGCAATGAGCAGTTCTTC
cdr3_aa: CASSLGDWSNEQFF

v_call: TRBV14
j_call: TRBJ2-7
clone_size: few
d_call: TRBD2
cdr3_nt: TGTGCCAGCAGCCTCTGGACTAGCGGGAGTGTGTACGAGCAGTACTTC
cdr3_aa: CASSLWTSGSVYEQYF

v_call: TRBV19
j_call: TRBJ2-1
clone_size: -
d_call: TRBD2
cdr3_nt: TGTGCCAGTAGTATTAGGACTAGCGGGAGAGGTGAGCAGTTCTTC
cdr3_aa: CASSIRTSGRGEQFF

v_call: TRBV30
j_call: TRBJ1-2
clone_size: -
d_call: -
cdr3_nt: TGTGCCTGGAGGAGGCCGGATCCCTATGGCTACACCTTC
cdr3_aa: CAWRRPDPYGYTF

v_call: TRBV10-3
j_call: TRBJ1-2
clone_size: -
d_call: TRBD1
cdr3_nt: TGTGCCATCGGGGGACAGGCCTATGGCTACACCTTC
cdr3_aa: CAIGGQAYGYTF